This T cell receptor beta chain was obtained from a study of T cell responses to AZD1222 COVID-19 vaccine. CDR1 is MDHEN and CDR2 is SYDVKM in the germline V gene. Between the trimmed V and J ends, which lost 5 bases and 6 bases, there was a span of 13 bases. The CDR3 totals 13 residues. TCRdb's copy holds only in-frame clones and misses some; the assay was immunoSEQ multiplex PCR. In the table there are 150,000 to 200,000 clones, less than 95% of which are singletons. Sequencing was performed on peripheral blood, taken 28 days after the second AZD1222 dose. J is TRBJ1-1 and V is TRBV28, with TRBD1 as a possible D gene (6 bases). This receptor was identified in an adult who received the AZD1222 COVID-19 vaccine. This CDR3 is CASSVGTSSEAFF. The CDR3 DNA reads TGTGCCAGCAGTGTAGGGACATCGTCTGAAGCTTTCTTT.